Listed below are T cell receptor beta chains from one sample, sequenced in a study of shared clonotypes between healthy human individuals. Here immunoSEQ multiplex PCR was the method, and the copy in TCRdb shows in-frame clones only, minus some. Among around 2.5 million clones listed, under 95% were seen once. The sequenced sample was naive CD4+ T cells from PBMCs. All receptors derive from a man between 18 and 29 years old in good health. Some clones in this sample may be carry-over from other donors' samples. CDR3s leave out the opening cysteine and the closing phenylalanine or tryptophan.

j_call	v_call	cdr3_aa
TRBJ2-7	TRBV10-3	AISESVGGQY
TRBJ2-1	TRBV28	ASGGSGTGSKNEQF
TRBJ2-1	TRBV7-8	ASSHRLGSNEQF
TRBJ2-5	TRBV28	ASSPYGQAQETQY
TRBJ2-6	TRBV18	ASSPGSSGANVLT
TRBJ1-5	TRBV29-1	SVEEAGGGNQPQH
TRBJ1-5	TRBV28	ASSLLGGGGSGGNQPQH
TRBJ2-5	TRBV4-1	ASSHTLAGMETQY
TRBJ1-5	TRBV28	ASSIGTSPPDRH
TRBJ2-7	TRBV15	ATSEGLPYEQY
TRBJ1-2	TRBV5-6	ASSSLTENYGYT
TRBJ2-1	TRBV12-5	ASGSYKGSYNEQF
TRBJ2-5	TRBV5-1	ASSLGRAQETQY
TRBJ2-3	TRBV9	ASSVGASGSTDTQY
TRBJ2-3	TRBV28	ASVRPGGLDTQY
TRBJ2-1	TRBV28	ASSFGLAGYNEQF
TRBJ2-1	TRBV6-5	ASSSRNEQF
TRBJ2-5	TRBV21-1	ASSKCRGTGTLQETQY
TRBJ1-1	TRBV29-1	SVRLDRLGDTEAF
TRBJ1-1	TRBV29-1	SVEPPASNLNTEAF
TRBJ1-3	TRBV7-9	AGDRGRSGNTIY
TRBJ1-2	TRBV28	ASSMDRGRIYT
TRBJ2-2	TRBV5-5	ASSLIPAGELF
TRBJ2-5	TRBV7-3	ASSLEGGETQY
TRBJ2-3	TRBV27	ASIPGQTGTSGRPSTDTQY
TRBJ2-2	TRBV9	ASSPRDRNTGELF
TRBJ2-2	TRBV5-4	ASNPTGINTGELF
TRBJ2-7	TRBV15	ATSRVVPAGRGEQY
TRBJ2-7	TRBV27	ASSPDSGRGRDYEQY